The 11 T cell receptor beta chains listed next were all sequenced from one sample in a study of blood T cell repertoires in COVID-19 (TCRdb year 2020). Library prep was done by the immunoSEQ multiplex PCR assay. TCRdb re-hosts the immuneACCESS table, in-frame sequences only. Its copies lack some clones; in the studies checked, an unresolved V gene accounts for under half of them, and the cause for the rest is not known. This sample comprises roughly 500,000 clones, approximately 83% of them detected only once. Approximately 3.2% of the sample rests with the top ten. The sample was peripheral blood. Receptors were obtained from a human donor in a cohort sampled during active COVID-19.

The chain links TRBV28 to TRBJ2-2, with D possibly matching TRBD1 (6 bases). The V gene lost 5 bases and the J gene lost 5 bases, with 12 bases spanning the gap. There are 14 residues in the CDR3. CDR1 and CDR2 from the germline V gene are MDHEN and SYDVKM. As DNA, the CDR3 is TGTGCCAGCAGTCGTAACAGGGAGACCGGGGAGCTGTTTTTT. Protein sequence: CASSRNRETGELFF.

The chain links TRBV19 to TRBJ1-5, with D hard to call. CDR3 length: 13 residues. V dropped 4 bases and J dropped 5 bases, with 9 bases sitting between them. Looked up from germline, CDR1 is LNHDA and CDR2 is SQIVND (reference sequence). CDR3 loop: CASSTLADQPQHF. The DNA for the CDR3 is TGTGCCAGTAGTACACTGGCGGATCAGCCCCAGCATTTT.

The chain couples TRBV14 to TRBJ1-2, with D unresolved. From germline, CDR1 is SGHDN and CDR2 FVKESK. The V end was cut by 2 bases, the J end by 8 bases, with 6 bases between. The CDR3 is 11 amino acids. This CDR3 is CASSQSGGYTF. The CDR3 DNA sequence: TGTGCCAGCAGCCAATCCGGGGGCTACACCTTC.

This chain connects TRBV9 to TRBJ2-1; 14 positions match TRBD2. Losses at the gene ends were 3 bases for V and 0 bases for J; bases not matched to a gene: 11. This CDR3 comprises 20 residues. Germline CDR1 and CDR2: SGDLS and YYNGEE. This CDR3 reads CASSGTGTSGSPSSYNEQFF. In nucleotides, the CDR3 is TGTGCCAGCAGCGGAACCGGGACTAGCGGGAGCCCAAGCTCCTACAATGAGCAGTTCTTC.

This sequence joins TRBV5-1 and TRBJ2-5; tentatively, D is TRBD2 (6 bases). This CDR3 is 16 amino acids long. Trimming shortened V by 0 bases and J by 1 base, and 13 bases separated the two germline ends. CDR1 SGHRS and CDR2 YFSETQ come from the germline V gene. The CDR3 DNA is TGCGCCAGCAGCTTGGCTTTATCCGGGGGCCAAGAGACCCAGTACTTC. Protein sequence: CASSLALSGGQETQYF.

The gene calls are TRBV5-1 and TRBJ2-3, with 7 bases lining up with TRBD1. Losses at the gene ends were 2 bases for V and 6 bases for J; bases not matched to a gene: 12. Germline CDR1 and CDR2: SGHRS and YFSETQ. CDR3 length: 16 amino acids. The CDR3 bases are TGCGCCAGCAGCTTACCTACAGGGGCCCTCGGGGATACGCAGTATTTT. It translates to CASSLPTGALGDTQYF.

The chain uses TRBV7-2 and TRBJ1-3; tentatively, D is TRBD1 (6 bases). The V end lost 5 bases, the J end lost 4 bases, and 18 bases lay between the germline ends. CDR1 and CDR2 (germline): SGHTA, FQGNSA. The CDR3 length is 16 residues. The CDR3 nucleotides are TGTGCCAGCAGCCTAAATCCCGCGGGGGGCGGAAACACCATATATTTT. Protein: CASSLNPAGGGNTIYF.

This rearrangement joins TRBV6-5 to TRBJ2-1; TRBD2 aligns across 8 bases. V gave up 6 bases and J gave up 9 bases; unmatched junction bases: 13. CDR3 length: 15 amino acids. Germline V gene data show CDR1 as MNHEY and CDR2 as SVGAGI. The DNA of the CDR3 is TGTGCCAGCAGCCCCCCTACCGGGAGGGAAAGTGAGCAGTTCTTC. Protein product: CASSPPTGRESEQFF.

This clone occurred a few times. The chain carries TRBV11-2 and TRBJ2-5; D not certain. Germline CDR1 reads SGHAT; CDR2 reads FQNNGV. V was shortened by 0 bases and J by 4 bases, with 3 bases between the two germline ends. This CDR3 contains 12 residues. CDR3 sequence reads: CASSLERETQYF. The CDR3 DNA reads TGTGCCAGCAGCTTAGAGCGAGAGACCCAGTACTTC.

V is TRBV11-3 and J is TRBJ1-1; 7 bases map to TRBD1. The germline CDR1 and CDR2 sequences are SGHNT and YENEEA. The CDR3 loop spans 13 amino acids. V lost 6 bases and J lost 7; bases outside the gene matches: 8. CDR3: CASSTGTVNEAFF. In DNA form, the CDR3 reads TGTGCCAGCAGTACCGGGACAGTCAATGAAGCTTTCTTT.

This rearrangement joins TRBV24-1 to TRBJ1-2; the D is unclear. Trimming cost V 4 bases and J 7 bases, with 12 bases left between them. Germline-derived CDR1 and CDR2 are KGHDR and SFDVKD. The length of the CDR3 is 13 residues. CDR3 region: CATSDGSPTGYTF. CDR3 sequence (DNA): TGTGCCACCAGTGACGGTTCCCCTACTGGCTACACCTTC.